These 31 T cell receptor beta chains were sequenced from one sample in a study of OX40 agonist ivuxolimab in advanced cancers. The assay was immunoSEQ multiplex PCR, and TCRdb's table has in-frame clones only and misses some. The table records 60,000 to 75,000 clones, about 86% of them present only once. The sample here was CD4+ or CD8+ T cells sorted from blood, taken in a trial of the OX40 agonist ivuxolimab. These receptors all stem from an adult with an advanced solid tumor such as melanoma, head and neck, liver or kidney cancer.

V gene TRBV5-1 combines with J gene TRBJ1-5; no clear D gene. V was pared by 1 base and J by 2 bases, with 10 bases between. The CDR3 spans 15 residues. Germline CDR1 and CDR2: SGHRS and YFSETQ. The CDR3: CASSLIPGGNQPQHF. The DNA for the CDR3 is TGCGCCAGCAGCTTGATCCCCGGGGGCAATCAGCCCCAGCATTTT.

The chain couples TRBV27 to TRBJ2-6; D might be TRBD2 (6 bases). Deletions cut 7 bases from V and 0 bases from J, with 7 bases between. Germline V gives CDR1 MNHEY, CDR2 SMNVEV (reference sequence). This CDR3 has 14 residues. CDR3 residues: CASTGSSGANVLTF. The CDR3 region has the DNA TGTGCCAGCACCGGGAGCTCTGGGGCCAACGTCCTGACTTTC.

The chain has TRBV7-9 and TRBJ1-1; perhaps TRBD1 as D (6 bases). The CDR3 is 15 residues long. With 5 bases removed from V and 6 bases from J, the gap between germline ends came to 19 bases. Germline V gene sequence: CDR1 SEHNR, CDR2 FQNEAQ (reference sequence). Here the CDR3 DNA reads TGTGCCAGCAGCCAGGTTACCAGGGGTATCGCTGAAGCTTTCTTT. Its protein product is CASSQVTRGIAEAFF.

A few counts support this clone. The J gene is TRBJ2-7, the V gene TRBV5-1, with D tentatively TRBD1 or TRBD2 (5 bases each). CDR1 SGHRS and CDR2 YFSETQ come from the germline V gene. The CDR3 runs 14 residues. Trimming took 3 bases from V and 7 from J, leaving 17 bases between them. CDR3 in amino acids: CASSWGSPPGEQYF. CDR3 DNA: TGCGCCAGCAGCTGGGGGTCGCCGCCGGGGGAGCAGTACTTC.

Only a few counts were recorded for this clone. The chain recombines TRBV27 with TRBJ1-1; 9 bases are shared with TRBD1. The CDR3 covers 15 residues. V lost 5 bases and J lost 3; bases outside the gene matches: 7. From germline, CDR1 is MNHEY and CDR2 SMNVEV (reference sequence). The CDR3: CASSKTGGSDTEAFF. Written as DNA, the CDR3 is TGTGCCAGCAGTAAAACAGGGGGCTCGGACACTGAAGCTTTCTTT.

The V and J genes are TRBV19 and TRBJ2-1; 8 nucleotides agree with TRBD2. V gave up 6 bases and J gave up 4 bases; unmatched junction bases: 5. The CDR3 has 14 amino acids. CDR1 and CDR2 (germline): LNHDA, SQIVND (reference sequence). The CDR3 nucleotides read TGTGCCAGTAGATCCCGGGGGGGTTACAATGAGCAGTTCTTC. Translated, it gives CASRSRGGYNEQFF.

This clone appeared once. The J gene is TRBJ1-6, the V gene TRBV30; possible D gene TRBD1, 5 bases. Trimming took off 5 bases at V and 5 bases at J, with 13 bases between the two ends. Per germline, CDR1 GTSNPN and CDR2 SVGIG (reference sequence). This CDR3 contains 14 residues. Here the CDR3 DNA reads TGTGCCTGGCACCGGGGACGCGATAATTCACCCCTCCACTTT. This encodes CAWHRGRDNSPLHF. Full variable domain (missing parts from reference TRBV30 and TRBJ1-6): SQTIHQWPATLVQPVGSPLSLECTVEGTSNPNLYWYRQAAGRGLQLLFYSVGIGQISSEVPQNLSASRPQDRQFILSSKKLLLSDSGFYLCAWHRGRDNSPLHFGNGTRLTVT.

The rearrangement uses TRBV19 and TRBJ1-1; D perhaps matches TRBD1 (5 bases). The CDR3 loop spans 16 amino acids. The V gene lost 3 bases and the J gene lost 4 bases, with 18 bases spanning the gap. Germline V gene lookup returns CDR1 LNHDA and CDR2 SQIVND (reference sequence). The chain's CDR3 is CASSMSDRRRGTEAFF. The CDR3 DNA reads as TGTGCCAGTAGTATGTCGGACCGCCGTAGGGGCACTGAAGCTTTCTTT.

The chain recombines TRBV2 with TRBJ1-1; no definite D call. V was clipped by 6 bases and J by 0 bases, with 8 bases between them. CDR1 SNHLY and CDR2 FYNNEI come from the germline V gene. The CDR3 contains 13 residues. CDR3 sequence (DNA): TGTGCCAGCAGCGGCCAAATGAACACTGAAGCTTTCTTT. Amino acid sequence: CASSGQMNTEAFF.

This sequence joins TRBV6-5 and TRBJ1-1; D gene unclear. V was clipped by 4 bases and J by 2 bases, with 14 bases between them. Germline CDR1 MNHEY, CDR2 SVGAGI. This CDR3 spans 15 amino acids. CDR3 residues: CASSSSAATNTEAFF. DNA of the CDR3: TGTGCCAGCAGTTCTTCAGCGGCCACCAACACTGAAGCTTTCTTT.

This chain uses TRBV20-1 with TRBJ1-3; D remains unclear. This CDR3 has 11 amino acids. Trimming pared 5 bases from V and 4 bases from J, leaving 6 bases between. Germline lookup yields CDR1 DFQATT and CDR2 SNEGSKA (reference sequence). Written as DNA, the CDR3 is TGCAGTGCTTTTCAAGGAAACACCATATATTTT. The encoded protein is CSAFQGNTIYF.

V is TRBV6-5 and J is TRBJ1-6, with no clear D. The CDR3 consists of 14 residues. CDR1 and CDR2 (germline): MNHEY, SVGAGI. Trimming cost V 4 bases and J 5 bases, with 9 bases left between them. CDR3 nucleotide sequence: TGTGCCAGCAGTTTAACACTGGATAATTCACCCCTCCACTTT. Protein: CASSLTLDNSPLHF.

The chain links TRBV4-3 to TRBJ1-4; D gene uncertain. Germline values: CDR1 LGHNA, CDR2 YSLEER. The germline V and J ends were trimmed by 2 bases and 3 bases, with 10 bases remaining between them. The CDR3 covers 15 residues. CDR3: CASSQQRTANEKLFF. The CDR3 coding sequence is TGCGCCAGCAGCCAACAAAGGACGGCTAATGAAAAACTGTTTTTT.

This chain joins TRBV5-1 and TRBJ2-7, with D tentatively TRBD1 (6 bases). This CDR3 region has 13 residues. The germline V gene encodes CDR1 SGHRS and CDR2 YFSETQ. The V gene lost 9 bases and the J gene lost 0 bases, with 13 bases spanning the gap. CDR3 region: CATRGTASYEQYF. As DNA, the CDR3 is TGCGCCACTAGGGGGACGGCCTCCTACGAGCAGTACTTC.

The count of this clone is one. The junction shows a germline mismatch at one end, possibly a read error. This chain links TRBV10-3 with TRBJ2-7; D call uncertain. This CDR3 has 12 residues. Germline-derived CDR1 and CDR2 are ENHRY and SYGVKD. This chain's CDR3 is CVISAVVYEQYF. The CDR3 nucleotides are TGTGTCATCAGTGCGGTGGTCTACGAGCAGTACTTC.

This chain connects TRBV7-9 to TRBJ1-5; perhaps TRBD1 as D (5 bases). This CDR3 is 14 amino acids long. Per germline, CDR1 SEHNR and CDR2 FQNEAQ (reference sequence). The germline V and J ends were trimmed by 2 bases and 10 bases, with 15 bases remaining between them. CDR3 DNA: TGTGCCAGCAGCTTAACCCGAATCGGGGACCCCCAGCATTTT. It translates to CASSLTRIGDPQHF.

The chain uses TRBV5-6 and TRBJ1-2; D unclear. Germline loops: CDR1 SGHDT, CDR2 YYEEEE. The CDR3 length is 14 residues. V was clipped by 2 bases and J by 2 bases, with 10 bases between them. The CDR3 loop reads CASSFSSGNYGYTF. The CDR3 nucleotides read TGTGCCAGCAGCTTCTCAAGTGGGAACTATGGCTACACCTTC.

This sequence joins TRBV19 and TRBJ1-2; D is undetermined. The CDR3 sequence is 14 residues long. CDR1 is LNHDA, CDR2 SQIVND, per germline (reference sequence). V was clipped by 0 bases and J by 3 bases, with 8 bases between them. CDR3 in DNA: TGTGCCAGTAGTATAGACCCTATCGACTATGGCTACACCTTC. Protein product: CASSIDPIDYGYTF. Based on the CDR3 plus reference TRBV19 and TRBJ1-2, the full variable domain is DGGITQSPKYLFRKEGQNVTLSCEQNLNHDAMYWYRQDPGQGLRLIYYSQIVNDFQKGDIAEGYSVSREKKESFPLTVTSAQKNPTAFYLCASSIDPIDYGYTFGSGTRLTVV.

This rearrangement joins TRBV18 to TRBJ1-2, with 8 bases matching TRBD1. The germline V gene has CDR1 KGHSH and CDR2 LQKENI. Trimming at V came to 6 bases and at J to 4 bases, leaving 4 bases not matched to a gene. This CDR3 region has 13 residues. CDR3 bases: TGTGCCAGCTCCCCGGGACAGGTCTATGGCTACACCTTC. This sequence encodes CASSPGQVYGYTF.

This chain connects TRBV7-2 to TRBJ1-5; D ambiguous. Per the germline V gene, CDR1 is SGHTA and CDR2 is FQGNSA. The ends were cut back, 2 bases at V and 3 bases at J, with 8 bases in the middle. The CDR3 totals 14 residues. The CDR3 DNA reads TGTGCCAGCAGCTTAAGAGGGAACAATCAGCCCCAGCATTTT. It is translated as CASSLRGNNQPQHF. Full variable domain (remainder filled in from reference TRBV7-2 and TRBJ1-5): GAGVSQSPSNKVTEKGKDVELRCDPISGHTALYWYRQSLGQGLEFLIYFQGNSAPDKSGLPSDRFSAERTGGSVSTLTIQRTQQEDSAVYLCASSLRGNNQPQHFGDGTRLSIL.

This chain links TRBV11-2 with TRBJ2-5; tentative D call: TRBD1 (6 bases). V dropped 8 bases and J dropped 3 bases, with 10 bases sitting between them. There are 12 residues in the CDR3. From germline, CDR1 is SGHAT and CDR2 FQNNGV. The CDR3 DNA follows: TGTGCCAGCGGGGGCCCCAAAGAGACCCAGTACTTC. This sequence encodes CASGGPKETQYF.

The chain recombines TRBV5-4 with TRBJ2-7; D perhaps matches TRBD2 (5 bases). This CDR3 contains 14 residues. The V end was cut by 2 bases, the J end by 2 bases, with 11 bases between. Looked up from germline, CDR1 is SGHNT and CDR2 is YYREEE (reference sequence). CDR3 region: CASSFRGRPYEQYF. The CDR3 bases are TGTGCCAGCAGCTTTAGAGGGAGACCCTACGAGCAGTACTTC.

This rearrangement joins TRBV7-2 to TRBJ1-3; D not certain. In germline, CDR1 is SGHTA, CDR2 FQGNSA. Trimming shortened V by 0 bases and J by 0 bases, and 9 bases separated the two germline ends. This CDR3 contains 16 residues. The CDR3 nucleotides are TGTGCCAGCAGCTTAGCCACAGCTGGCTCTGGAAACACCATATATTTT. It encodes CASSLATAGSGNTIYF.

The gene calls are TRBV11-3 and TRBJ1-1, with 9 bases that match TRBD1. Looked up from germline, CDR1 is SGHNT and CDR2 is YENEEA. J lost 4 bases, V lost 6 bases, and 6 bases had no gene match. The CDR3 length is 14 residues. CDR3 coding DNA: TGTGCCAGCAGTAGTACAGGGGGCGTCACTGAAGCTTTCTTT. Its protein product is CASSSTGGVTEAFF.

The chain combines TRBV4-3 with TRBJ2-3; tentatively, D is TRBD2 (6 bases). The germline V and J ends were trimmed by 3 bases and 2 bases, with 12 bases remaining between them. Germline CDR1 is LGHNA and CDR2 is YSLEER. The CDR3 totals 15 residues. CDR3 DNA sequence: TGCGCCAGCAGCCAGGGGATAGCGGCCACAGATACGCAGTATTTT. Residues: CASSQGIAATDTQYF.

The rearrangement uses TRBV5-1 and TRBJ1-1, with 8 bases fitting TRBD1. Germline-derived CDR1 and CDR2 are SGHRS and YFSETQ. CDR3 length: 16 amino acids. V lost 3 bases and J lost 1; bases outside the gene matches: 8. The CDR3 spells CASSYAKGQGNTEAFF. DNA of the CDR3: TGCGCCAGCAGCTACGCAAAAGGACAGGGGAACACTGAAGCTTTCTTT.

This clone was observed a single time. The chain uses TRBV5-1 and TRBJ1-2; D is unresolved. V was cut by 2 bases and J by 4 bases, with 12 bases left in between. CDR3 length: 14 residues. Germline CDR1 and CDR2: SGHRS and YFSETQ. DNA of the CDR3: TGCGCCAGCAGCTTTTCTACAGAGATCTATGGCTACACCTTC. Protein: CASSFSTEIYGYTF.

The chain employs TRBV7-3 and TRBJ2-5, with 8 bases lining up with TRBD2. Per the germline V gene, CDR1 is SGHTA and CDR2 is FQGTGA. The V segment lost 1 base and the J segment 7 bases; nucleotides outside the gene matches: 8. This CDR3 has 15 amino acids. The CDR3 bases are TGTGCCAGCAGCTTAAATCGGGGGGGTCCAGCGACCCAGTACTTC. Its translation: CASSLNRGGPATQYF.

This clone was picked up one time. For the CDR3, the DNA is TGTGCCAGTAGCGTACAGGAACCTGGAAACACCATATATTTT. Protein: CASSVQEPGNTIYF. The genes are TRBV19 and TRBJ1-3, with D tentatively TRBD1 (5 bases). Deletions cut 6 bases from V and 2 bases from J, with 11 bases between. The CDR3 covers 14 residues. Germline assignment: CDR1 LNHDA and CDR2 SQIVND (reference sequence).

The chain combines TRBV2 with TRBJ1-4; D not certain. The CDR3 spans 14 residues. V shed 7 bases and J shed 5 bases, with 14 bases lying between them. The germline V gene has CDR1 SNHLY and CDR2 FYNNEI. The CDR3 here is CASIGVPVNEKLFF. Written as DNA, the CDR3 is TGTGCCAGCATCGGAGTACCGGTCAATGAAAAACTGTTTTTT.

The chain combines TRBV7-2 with TRBJ1-5; D not certain. The length of the CDR3 is 14 residues. Germline V gene sequence: CDR1 SGHTA, CDR2 FQGNSA. V was clipped by 4 bases and J by 3 bases, with 10 bases between them. The CDR3 sequence: CASSSDGVNQPQHF. For the CDR3, the DNA is TGTGCCAGCAGCTCCGACGGAGTCAATCAGCCCCAGCATTTT.